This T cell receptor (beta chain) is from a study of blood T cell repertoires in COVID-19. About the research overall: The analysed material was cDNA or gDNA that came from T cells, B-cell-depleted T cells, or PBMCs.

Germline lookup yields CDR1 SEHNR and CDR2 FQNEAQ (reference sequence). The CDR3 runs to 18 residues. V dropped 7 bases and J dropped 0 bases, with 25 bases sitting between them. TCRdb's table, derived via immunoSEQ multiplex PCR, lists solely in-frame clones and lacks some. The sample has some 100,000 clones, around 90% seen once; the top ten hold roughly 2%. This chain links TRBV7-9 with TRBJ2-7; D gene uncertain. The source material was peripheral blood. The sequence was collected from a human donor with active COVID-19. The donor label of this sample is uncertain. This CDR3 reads CASTSSFNRVPPSYEQYF. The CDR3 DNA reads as TGTGCCAGCACCAGCAGCTTCAATCGGGTTCCCCCCTCCTACGAGCAGTACTTC.